The T cell receptor (beta chain) described here comes from a study of blood T cell repertoires in COVID-19. Turning to the study itself: PBMCs, B-cell-depleted T cells, or T cells provided the cDNA or gDNA that made up the material.

The CDR3 is made up of 13 amino acids. Trimming took 4 bases from V and 4 from J, leaving 10 bases between them. Germline V gene data show CDR1 as LGHDT and CDR2 as YNNKEL (reference sequence). The data were produced by immunoSEQ multiplex PCR, yet TCRdb's version contains in-frame clones alone and is incomplete. The sample includes some 130,000 clones, 70% to 85% seen only once; the top ten take about 15%. The sequence derives from a woman older than 75 with acute or convalescent COVID-19. Sample: peripheral blood. The chain combines TRBV3-1 (or the pseudogene TRBV3-2) with TRBJ1-2, with TRBD1 as a possible D gene (6 bases). DNA for the CDR3: TGTGCCAGCAGCCCCGGACAGAGCTATGGCTACACCTTC. Amino acid sequence: CASSPGQSYGYTF.